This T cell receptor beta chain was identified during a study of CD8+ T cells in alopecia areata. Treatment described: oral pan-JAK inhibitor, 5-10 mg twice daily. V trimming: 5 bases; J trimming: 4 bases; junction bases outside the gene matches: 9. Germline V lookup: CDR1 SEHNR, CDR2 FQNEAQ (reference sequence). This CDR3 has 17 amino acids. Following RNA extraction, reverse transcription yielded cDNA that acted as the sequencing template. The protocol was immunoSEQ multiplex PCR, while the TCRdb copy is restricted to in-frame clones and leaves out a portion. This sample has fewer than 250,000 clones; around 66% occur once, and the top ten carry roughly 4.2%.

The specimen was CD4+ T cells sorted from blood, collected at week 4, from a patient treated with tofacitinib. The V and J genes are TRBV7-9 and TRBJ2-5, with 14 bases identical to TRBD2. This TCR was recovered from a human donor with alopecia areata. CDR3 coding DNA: TGTGCCAGCAGCCAGACCGGGACTAGCGGGGGAGGAGAGACCCAGTACTTC. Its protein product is CASSQTGTSGGGETQYF.